The rows below give T cell receptor beta chains drawn from one sample of a study of cytomegalovirus exposure and HLA in healthy donors. Here immunoSEQ multiplex PCR was the method, and the copy in TCRdb shows in-frame clones only, minus some. The sample carries roughly 75,000 clones, approximately 96% recorded once. The sequencing input was PBMCs. These receptors were obtained from a man aged 18 to 30 in good health and CMV-seropositive. Both conserved end residues are part of each CDR3.

j_call v_call cdr3_aa
TRBJ1-1 TRBV6-5 CASSPGGNTEAFF
TRBJ2-1 TRBV9 CASSPRQGSYNEQFF
TRBJ2-3 TRBV20-1 CSAPGRDTQYF
TRBJ2-7 TRBV5-5 CASSLQGREQYF
TRBJ1-1 TRBV5-1 CASSLGWATNTEAFF
TRBJ2-2 TRBV14 CASSQDKMREEVTGELFF
TRBJ2-1 TRBV5-4 CASNTGQGNYNEQFF
TRBJ2-2 TRBV9 CASSAEQGPGELFF
TRBJ2-2 TRBV5-1 CASTEFGGELFF
TRBJ2-1 TRBV6-1 CASSVDSSSYNEQFF